Listed below are T cell receptor beta chains from one sample, sequenced in a study of blood T cell repertoires in COVID-19. The repertoire was sequenced with immunoSEQ multiplex PCR; TCRdb's copy has only in-frame clones and lacks some. The sample shows around 100,000 clones, roughly nine tenths of them seen only once. The sample taken for sequencing was peripheral blood. Every receptor here comes from a man aged 50 or older in a cohort sampled during active COVID-19. CDR3s include the opening cysteine and the closing phenylalanine or tryptophan. Each record gives: V gene, clone size, J gene, D gene, CDR3 DNA, CDR3 protein. The D gene is left open where the match is weak. Not all rows give a size; the values are once, few, many and, for expanded clones, a class.

>TRBV6-2/TRBV6-3|-|TRBJ2-3|TRBD1
TGTGCCAGCAGTTACTCGACTGAGGCCGGGGGACAGGGCGGGGGAGATACGCAGTATTTT
CASSYSTEAGGQGGGDTQYF
>TRBV7-2|-|TRBJ2-7|TRBD1
TGTGCCAGCAGCTTCTTGACCGGACAGGGGCTCAGCGAGCAGTACTTC
CASSFLTGQGLSEQYF
>TRBV7-2|once|TRBJ1-2|-
TGTGCCAGCAGCGAAGTCTGGAGCGGCTACACCTTC
CASSEVWSGYTF
>TRBV11-3|-|TRBJ2-4|TRBD2
TGTGCCAGCAGCTTATTCCTAGCGGGGGGGAAAAACATTCAGTACTTC
CASSLFLAGGKNIQYF
>TRBV9|-|TRBJ2-1|TRBD2
TGTGCCAGCAGCGTAGGGCTAGCGGGGAGCTCCTACAATGAGCAGTTCTTC
CASSVGLAGSSYNEQFF
>TRBV4-3|few|TRBJ1-5|-
TGCGCCAGCAGCCAAGATCCGAATCAGCCCCAGCATTTT
CASSQDPNQPQHF
>TRBV28|-|TRBJ1-6|-
TGTGCCAGCAGTTTAAGACGCGGGGTCCCACCCCTCCACTTT
CASSLRRGVPPLHF
>TRBV5-1|-|TRBJ1-6|TRBD1
TGCGCCAGCAGCGGAGGACAGGCGAATAATTCACCCCTCCACTTT
CASSGGQANNSPLHF
>TRBV19|-|TRBJ2-2|-
TGTGCCAGTAGACTCAGGGAGGACACCGGGGAGCTGTTTTTT
CASRLREDTGELFF
>TRBV7-2|-|TRBJ2-5|TRBD2
TGCGCCAGCTCCCTGGGAGGGGAGGAGACCCAGTACTTC
CASSLGGEETQYF
>TRBV27|-|TRBJ2-5|TRBD1
TGTGCCAGCAGTCCAACCGGGACAGGGGTTGAGACCCAGTACTTC
CASSPTGTGVETQYF
>TRBV10-3|-|TRBJ1-1|-
TGTGCCATCAGTGAGGTCGGCGGGAACACTGAAGCTTTCTTT
CAISEVGGNTEAFF
>TRBV18|-|TRBJ2-1|TRBD2
TGTGCCAGCTCATTAGCGGGGGGCTACAATGAGCAGTTCTTC
CASSLAGGYNEQFF
>TRBV15|-|TRBJ2-5|-
TGTGCCACCAGTCCCGGAGGGGGGGCTGGGACCCAGTACTTC
CATSPGGGAGTQYF
>TRBV10-3|-|TRBJ1-1|TRBD1
TGTGCCATCAGTGGGCGGCAGGGGGTTGAAGCTTTCTTT
CAISGRQGVEAFF
>TRBV5-4|-|TRBJ1-5|-
TGTGCCAGCAGCTTGGCCGGGGGTAGCAATCAGCCCCAGCATTTT
CASSLAGGSNQPQHF
>TRBV10-3|-|TRBJ1-5|TRBD1
TGTGCCATCAGTGGGGGGACAGACGGTCAGCCCCAGCATTTT
CAISGGTDGQPQHF
>TRBV28|-|TRBJ1-6|-
TGTGCCAGCGCCCAGCGTTTTTCCCTCCACTTT
CASAQRFSLHF
>TRBV19|-|TRBJ1-5|-
TGTGCCAGTAGCGGGGGGGGTGGTCAGCCCCAGCATTTT
CASSGGGGQPQHF
>TRBV6-2/TRBV6-3|-|TRBJ2-1|TRBD1
TGTGCCAGCAGCTTCGGGGACAGGATATACAATGAGCAGTTCTTC
CASSFGDRIYNEQFF
>TRBV6-5|-|TRBJ1-2|-
TGTGCCAGCAGCCGGATGGGGGGGAAAGGTGGCTACACCTTC
CASSRMGGKGGYTF
>TRBV7-6|-|TRBJ2-1|-
TGTGCCAGCAGCTTAGCCACTGGGGCGGGGCTAACTTTTGAGCAGTTCTTC
CASSLATGAGLTFEQFF
>TRBV29-1|-|TRBJ1-2|-
TGCAGCGCCGAGGAGGGGACCCCAAACTATGGCTACACCTTC
CSAEEGTPNYGYTF
>TRBV11-1|-|TRBJ2-3|TRBD1
TGTGCCAGCAGTCCCGGGACAGGGAAACCAGATACGCAGTATTTT
CASSPGTGKPDTQYF
>TRBV2|-|TRBJ2-1|TRBD2
TGTGCCAGCAGTACTAGCGGGGGAGGGAATGAGCAGTTCTTC
CASSTSGGGNEQFF
>TRBV12-3/TRBV12-4|-|TRBJ2-1|-
TGTGCCAGCAGTTTAGTGGCTGAGCAGTTCTTC
CASSLVAEQFF
>TRBV9|once|TRBJ2-3|TRBD2
TGTGCCAGCAGCGCATTACTAGCGGGGCACACAGATACGCAGTATTTT
CASSALLAGHTDTQYF
>TRBV5-1|-|TRBJ2-3|-
TGCGCCAGCAGCAGAATTGGCCGGAGTCGAGATACGCAGTATTTT
CASSRIGRSRDTQYF
>TRBV10-3|-|TRBJ1-2|-
TGTGCCATCAGTGAAGGGGAAAGGGGCTACACCTTC
CAISEGERGYTF
>TRBV10-3|-|TRBJ2-3|TRBD2
TGTGCCATCAAGTCTGGGGTAGCGGGTCCAAGTACGCAGTATTTT
CAIKSGVAGPSTQYF
>TRBV28|few|TRBJ1-1|-
TGTGCCAGCACCCCCCCGGTGGGAGGGAACACTGAAGCTTTCTTT
CASTPPVGGNTEAFF
>TRBV3-1/TRBV3-2|-|TRBJ2-1|TRBD2
TGTGCCAGCAGCCAAGTAAGAAGCGGGGACGACTACAATGAGCAGTTCTTC
CASSQVRSGDDYNEQFF
>TRBV6-6|-|TRBJ2-5|TRBD1
TGTGCCAGCAGTTTGGGACAGGAGGTGACCCAGTACTTC
CASSLGQEVTQYF
>TRBV29-1|-|TRBJ2-1|TRBD2
TGCAGCGTTGAATCGGGGGGGGAAGCTGAGCAGTTCTTC
CSVESGGEAEQFF
>TRBV11-3|-|TRBJ1-3|-
TGTGCCAGCAGCTTCGGAGCAAGTTTTTCCGGATTCGGACAAGACACCATATATTTT
CASSFGASFSGFGQDTIYF
>TRBV6-1|-|TRBJ2-5|-
TGTGCCAGCAGTGAACGGGGGAGAGAAGAGACCCAGTACTTC
CASSERGREETQYF
>TRBV19|-|TRBJ1-5|TRBD1
TGTGCCAGCGTCCAGGGGGAGGTTCAGCCCCAGCATTTT
CASVQGEVQPQHF
>TRBV6-2/TRBV6-3|-|TRBJ2-7|TRBD2
TGTGCCAGCAGTTACCTAGCGGGGTTCTACGAGCAGTACTTC
CASSYLAGFYEQYF
>TRBV27|-|TRBJ2-2|-
TGTGCCAGCAGCGGACATAGAACCGGGGAGCTGTTTTTT
CASSGHRTGELFF
>TRBV10-3|-|TRBJ2-5|TRBD2
TGTGCCATCAGTTCCAGCGGGGGGAAAGAGACCCAGTACTTC
CAISSSGGKETQYF
>TRBV19|-|TRBJ1-2|-
TGTGCCAGTACCGCGGGACCGGGATATGGCTACACCTTC
CASTAGPGYGYTF
>TRBV3-1/TRBV3-2|-|TRBJ1-1|TRBD1
TGTGCCAGCAGCCAGACAGGGGTCACTGAAGCTTTCTTT
CASSQTGVTEAFF
>TRBV27|-|TRBJ1-6|TRBD1
TGTGCCAGCCAGACAGGGAATTCACCCCTCCACTTT
CASQTGNSPLHF
>TRBV2|few|TRBJ1-5|-
TGTGCCAGCAGTTCCCGGAGTCTAAGCAATCAGCCCCAGCATTTT
CASSSRSLSNQPQHF
>TRBV5-1|-|TRBJ1-4|TRBD1
TGCGCCAGCAGCTGGACAGGGGGCGAGCGGGAAAAACTGTTTTTT
CASSWTGGEREKLFF
>TRBV19|-|TRBJ1-1|-
TGTGCCAGTAGTATAACTACGGGGGTATACACTGAAGCTTTCTTT
CASSITTGVYTEAFF
>TRBV3-1/TRBV3-2|once|TRBJ2-3|-
TGTGCCAGCAGCCAAGCAGGGTGGGATACGCAGTATTTT
CASSQAGWDTQYF
>TRBV5-4|-|TRBJ2-5|TRBD2
TGTGCCAGCAGCTTCTCGACTAGCCCGGGGGATACCCAGTACTTC
CASSFSTSPGDTQYF